The 28 T cell receptor beta chains in this list originate from one sample, sequenced in a study of blood T cells in healthy people across ages. Primers used in a second PCR of about 6 to 11 cycles were a sample-barcoded 5' primer and a J-beta primer mix. Each CDR3 protein gets one entry after TCRdb re-called the 5' RACE reads with MiXCR. The sample lists under 2,000,000 distinct CDR3 sequences; 40% to 55% were seen once. The sample comprised blood. The receptors were sampled from a woman aged 35 to 49 in good health.

In this sample, this clonotype turned up once. An end of the junction does not agree with germline; a read error may underlie this. The chain has TRBV6-1 and TRBJ1-4; no reliable D call. CDR1 and CDR2 (germline): MNHNS, SASEGT. The CDR3 sequence is 14 residues long. Here the CDR3 DNA reads TGTGCCAGCAGGGAAGCGGGGTTGGGCGAAAAACTGTTTTTT. Its protein product is CASREAGLGEKLFF.

The chain combines TRBV6-6 with TRBJ2-1; TRBD2 aligns across 9 bases. Germline assignment: CDR1 MNHNY and CDR2 SVGAGI (reference sequence). The V and J ends lost 8 bases and 8 bases, in that order; junction bases with no gene match: 10. This CDR3 spans 14 amino acids. The DNA for the CDR3 is TGTGCCAGCCGGCGGGGGGGCATATCCGATGAGCAGTTCTTC. It yields the protein CASRRGGISDEQFF.

V is TRBV7-3 and J is TRBJ2-5, with D possibly matching TRBD2 (5 bases). CDR3 length: 15 residues. V was shortened by 5 bases and J by 4 bases, with 17 bases between the two germline ends. CDR1 SGHTA and CDR2 FQGTGA come from the germline V gene. For the CDR3, the DNA is TGTGCCAGCAGCATCACACGGGGTACAGCAGAGACCCAGTACTTC. Translated, it gives CASSITRGTAETQYF.

J is TRBJ1-1 and V is TRBV20-1; no definite D call. Trimming took 2 bases from V and 0 from J, leaving 7 bases between them. The CDR3 consists of 13 residues. Germline values: CDR1 DFQATT, CDR2 SNEGSKA (reference sequence). This CDR3 is CSARQALNTEAFF. The CDR3 nucleotides read TGCAGTGCTAGACAGGCCTTGAACACTGAAGCTTTCTTT.

This chain uses TRBV3-1 with TRBJ2-1; D possibly uses TRBD1 or TRBD2 (6 bases each). CDR3 length: 14 amino acids. CDR1 LGHDT and CDR2 YNNKEL come from the germline V gene (reference sequence). Trimming removed 2 bases from V and 5 bases from J, with 10 bases in between. CDR3 coding DNA: TGTGCCAGCAGCCAACAAGGGGGGAACAATGAGCAGTTCTTC. Its protein is CASSQQGGNNEQFF.

The J gene is TRBJ1-5, the V gene TRBV21-1. TRBV21-1 is flagged as a pseudogene. CDR3 size: 15 residues. The CDR3 sequence is CASSNGREGILPQHF. The CDR3 region has the DNA TGTGCCAGCAGCAACGGCAGGGAGGGTATCTTGCCCCAGCATTTT.

J is TRBJ1-2 and V is TRBV5-1, with TRBD1 matching over 10 bases. Germline V gives CDR1 SGHRS, CDR2 YFSETQ. Trimming cost V 1 base and J 7 bases; bases outside gene matches: 7. The CDR3 sequence is 15 residues long. Here the CDR3 reads CASSLSGTGEIGYTF. The CDR3 DNA sequence: TGCGCCAGCAGCTTGTCCGGGACAGGGGAAATTGGCTACACCTTC. The variable domain in full, with the rest retrieved from reference TRBV5-1 and TRBJ1-2, is KAGVTQTPRYLIKTRGQQVTLSCSPISGHRSVSWYQQTPGQGLQFLFEYFSETQRNKGNFPGRFSGRQFSNSRSEMNVSTLELGDSALYLCASSLSGTGEIGYTFGSGTRLTVV.

The sample holds a few counts of this clonotype. In DNA, the CDR3 is TGCAGTGCTAGTCACAGCAATCAGCCCCAGCATTTT. Protein product: CSASHSNQPQHF. The chain recombines TRBV20-1 with TRBJ1-5, with no clear D. The CDR3 length is 12 residues. V lost 3 bases and J 1 base, leaving 4 bases between the germline ends. Germline assignment: CDR1 DFQATT and CDR2 SNEGSKA (reference sequence).

The chain links TRBV7-3 to TRBJ2-1, with 9 nucleotides matching TRBD2. V dropped 2 bases and J dropped 4; count of bases not matched to a gene: 12. This CDR3 is built from 18 residues. The germline V gene encodes CDR1 SGHTA and CDR2 FQGTGA. For the CDR3, the DNA is TGTGCCAGCAGCTTAGGTGTTGGGAGGCTAGCGGGATACAATGAGCAGTTCTTC. Its translation: CASSLGVGRLAGYNEQFF.

This clonotype was seen many times. This rearrangement joins TRBV9 to TRBJ1-5; D perhaps matches TRBD1 (6 bases). The germline V and J ends were trimmed by 3 bases and 1 base, with 17 bases remaining between them. In germline, CDR1 is SGDLS, CDR2 YYNGEE. The CDR3 length is 17 residues. CDR3 amino acids: CASSGGTTGTSNQPQHF. The CDR3 DNA follows: TGTGCCAGCAGCGGGGGGACGACAGGAACGAGCAATCAGCCCCAGCATTTT.

The chain is built from TRBV7-2 and TRBJ2-5; D unresolved. Germline V lookup: CDR1 SGHTA, CDR2 FQGNSA. The CDR3 totals 14 residues. The V and J ends lost 5 bases and 3 bases respectively, with 13 bases between them. CDR3 coding DNA: TGTGCCAGCAGCGTCTCAACGAATGAAGAGACCCAGTACTTC. Its protein product is CASSVSTNEETQYF. The full variable domain, rest sourced from reference TRBV7-2 and TRBJ2-5, is GAGVSQSPSNKVTEKGKDVELRCDPISGHTALYWYRQSLGQGLEFLIYFQGNSAPDKSGLPSDRFSAERTGGSVSTLTIQRTQQEDSAVYLCASSVSTNEETQYFGPGTRLLVL.

The chain links TRBV7-2 to TRBJ1-2, with 11 bases matching TRBD1. Per germline, CDR1 SGHTA and CDR2 FQGNSA. The CDR3 extends over 14 amino acids. Unmatched junction bases numbered 6, after V lost 5 bases and J lost 7 bases. CDR3 loop: CASSRDRGIGGYTF. CDR3 coding DNA: TGTGCCAGCAGCCGGGACAGGGGGATTGGTGGCTACACCTTC.

The chain carries TRBV5-8 and TRBJ2-2; D might be TRBD1 (6 bases). Germline CDR1 and CDR2: SGHTS and YDEGEE. This CDR3 has 17 residues. Trimming removed 3 bases from V and 3 bases from J, with 18 bases in between. Here the CDR3 DNA reads TGTGCCAGCAGCTGGGCCCCGGGACACGACTACACCGGGGAGCTGTTTTTT. This codes for CASSWAPGHDYTGELFF.

The J gene is TRBJ2-4, the V gene TRBV7-8; TRBD1 matches 7 bases. Germline assignment: CDR1 SGHVS and CDR2 FQNEAQ. The CDR3 has 14 residues. Germline trimming cut 5 bases from V and 6 bases from J; bases unmatched to any gene: 7. Written as DNA, the CDR3 is TGTGCCAGCAGCGTGACAGGGTTGGGAAACATTCAGTACTTC. It translates to CASSVTGLGNIQYF. The full variable domain, completed using reference TRBV7-8 and TRBJ2-4, is GAGVSQSPRYKVAKRGQDVALRCDPISGHVSLFWYQQALGQGPEFLTYFQNEAQLDKSGLPSDRFFAERPEGSVSTLKIQRTQQEDSAVYLCASSVTGLGNIQYFGAGTRLSVL.

The V and J genes are TRBV6-5 and TRBJ2-5; no firm D call. The end of the DNA fits TRBJ2-7 better, so the J call may be wrong. Germline values: CDR1 MNHEY, CDR2 SVGAGI. The CDR3 length is 13 residues. CDR3: CASSLRRPREQYF. The CDR3 DNA reads as TGTGCCAGCAGTCTCCGGAGACCCCGCGAGCAGTACTTC.

This clonotype was detected a few times. V usage is TRBV7-2 and J usage is TRBJ2-1; 9 bases fit TRBD2. Germline V gene sequence: CDR1 SGHTA, CDR2 FQGNSA. The CDR3 is 16 residues long. The V gene end was trimmed by 1 base and the J gene end by 6 bases; junction bases not matched to a gene: 7. CDR3 coding DNA: TGTGCCAGCAGCTTAGGAGCGGGCGGGGGGGCCAATGAGCAGTTCTTC. This sequence encodes CASSLGAGGGANEQFF.

This rearrangement joins TRBV4-3 to TRBJ1-1; D not resolved. CDR3 length: 14 residues. The ends were cut back, 0 bases at V and 8 bases at J, with 13 bases in the middle. Germline CDR1 and CDR2: LGHNA and YSLEER. CDR3 sequence (DNA): TGCGCCAGCAGCCAAGACCACGTCGGAAGGGAAGCTTTCTTT. Amino acids: CASSQDHVGREAFF.

The chain links TRBV7-9 to TRBJ1-2; D may be TRBD1 (6 bases). CDR3 length: 16 amino acids. Trimming removed 8 bases at V and 5 bases at J, with 24 bases between. Per the germline V gene, CDR1 is SEHNR and CDR2 is FQNEAQ (reference sequence). The CDR3 region is CASFDDTGKGRYGYTF. The CDR3 region has the DNA TGTGCCAGCTTTGACGATACAGGGAAGGGTAGATATGGCTACACCTTC. Filled out from reference TRBV7-9 and TRBJ1-2, the complete variable domain reads DTGVSQNPRHKITKRGQNVTFRCDPISEHNRLYWYRQTLGQGPEFLTYFQNEAQLEKSRLLSDRFSAERPKGSFSTLEIQRTEQGDSAMYLCASFDDTGKGRYGYTFGSGTRLTVV.

The V call is TRBV18, the J call TRBJ2-1; TRBD1 agrees at 7 bases. The germline V gene has CDR1 KGHSH and CDR2 LQKENI. The CDR3 consists of 16 residues. V gave up 5 bases and J gave up 4 bases; unmatched junction bases: 11. CDR3 DNA sequence: TGTGCCAGCTCAAAAGAGGAAGGGACAGCTTACAATGAGCAGTTCTTC. Translating gives CASSKEEGTAYNEQFF.

The chain is built from TRBV9 and TRBJ2-7, with D unclear. The CDR3 has 12 amino acids. Germline V gene lookup returns CDR1 SGDLS and CDR2 YYNGEE. V was shortened by 6 bases and J by 6 bases, with 13 bases between the two germline ends. The CDR3: CASTRDGPEQYF. The CDR3 DNA reads TGTGCCAGCACCAGAGACGGGCCCGAGCAGTACTTC.

In this sample, this clonotype turned up a few times. The genes are TRBV2 and TRBJ1-2, with D unclear. The CDR3 has 15 amino acids. V dropped 3 bases and J dropped 4 bases, with 15 bases sitting between them. CDR1 and CDR2 (germline): SNHLY, FYNNEI. The DNA of the CDR3 is TGTGCCAGCAGTGACCCCGCTGGACGCCGCTATGGCTACACCTTC. As protein: CASSDPAGRRYGYTF.

This clonotype was observed a few times. The rearrangement joins TRBV11-2 to TRBJ2-1, with TRBD2 matching 13 bases. The germline CDR1 and CDR2 sequences are SGHAT and FQNNGV. V lost 4 bases, J lost 7 bases, and 4 bases stayed unmatched. The CDR3 spans 15 residues. The chain's CDR3 is CASSSWTSGSNEQFF. CDR3 DNA: TGTGCCAGCAGCTCCTGGACTAGCGGGAGTAATGAGCAGTTCTTC. The variable domain in full, with the rest retrieved from reference TRBV11-2 and TRBJ2-1, is EAGVAQSPRYKIIEKRQSVAFWCNPISGHATLYWYQQILGQGPKLLIQFQNNGVVDDSQLPKDRFSAERLKGVDSTLKIQPAKLEDSAVYLCASSSWTSGSNEQFFGPGTRLTVL.

As for this clonotype: One junction end does not reproduce the germline sequence, and a read error may be involved. This chain links TRBV2 with TRBJ2-7, with TRBD2 matching over 10 bases. There are 15 residues in the CDR3. Germline assignment: CDR1 SNHLY and CDR2 FYNNEI. CDR3 amino acids: CACSESSGGVYEQYF. The CDR3 DNA follows: TGTGCCTGCAGTGAATCTAGCGGGGGAGTCTACGAGCAGTACTTC.

This clonotype has just one count. One end of the junction does not line up with germline, which may come from a read error. The chain couples TRBV7-7 to TRBJ2-3; tentatively, D is TRBD2 (5 bases). Germline V lookup: CDR1 SSHAT, CDR2 FNYEAQ (reference sequence). The CDR3 loop spans 13 amino acids. CDR3 protein: CASSLELLGAQYF. The CDR3 region has the DNA TGTGCTAGCAGCTTAGAGTTATTGGGAGCGCAGTATTTT.

For the CDR3, the DNA is TGCAGTGCTAGAGACCGCTTCGATACGCAGTATTTT. Translation gives CSARDRFDTQYF. The chain links TRBV20-1 to TRBJ2-3, with no clear D. Germline V gene sequence: CDR1 DFQATT, CDR2 SNEGSKA (reference sequence). Trimming shortened V by 0 bases and J by 6 bases, and 7 bases separated the two germline ends. This CDR3 contains 12 residues.

The chain recombines TRBV28 with TRBJ1-5, with D unclear. This CDR3 comprises 15 residues. Germline CDR1 reads MDHEN; CDR2 reads SYDVKM. Trimming took 5 bases from V and 1 from J, leaving 12 bases between them. CDR3 protein: CASSPQLGSNQPQHF. In DNA, the CDR3 is TGTGCCAGCAGTCCTCAACTTGGGAGCAATCAGCCCCAGCATTTT.

This clonotype came up once. The chain is built from TRBV21-1 and TRBJ2-4; TRBD2 is the table's D call, not checked against the DNA. TRBV21-1 is noted as a pseudogene. This CDR3 region has 21 residues. The CDR3 DNA reads as TGTGCCAGCAGCAAAGGCCGGCTAGCGGGGTGTTTGCCTCGGATCAAAAACATTCAGTACTTC. Protein product: CASSKGRLAGCLPRIKNIQYF.

This clonotype appeared a few times. The J gene is TRBJ2-3, the V gene TRBV7-3, with TRBD1 matching over 8 bases. The CDR3 has 16 amino acids. Unmatched junction bases numbered 5, after V lost 1 base and J lost 2 bases. Looked up from germline, CDR1 is SGHTA and CDR2 is FQGTGA. CDR3 in amino acids: CASSLNTGGYTDTQYF. The DNA of the CDR3 is TGTGCCAGCAGCTTAAATACAGGGGGATACACAGATACGCAGTATTTT.